This T cell receptor beta chain was observed in a study of identical twins. TCRdb called the 5' RACE reads again in MiXCR, with one record for every CDR3 protein. The data hold 1.5 million to 2 million distinct CDR3 sequences, with roughly a third observed a single time. From germline, CDR1 is DFQATT and CDR2 SNEGSKA (reference sequence). The CDR3 loop spans 15 amino acids. V shed 3 bases and J 3 bases; nucleotides not matched to a gene: 8. Sequencing was carried out using cord blood. The chain carries TRBV20-1 and TRBJ2-1; 7 nucleotides align to TRBD2. The TCR comes from a newborn girl in good health. In DNA, the CDR3 is TGCAGTGCTAGGGAGACTAGCTCACGCTACAATGAGCAGTTCTTC. This codes for CSARETSSRYNEQFF.